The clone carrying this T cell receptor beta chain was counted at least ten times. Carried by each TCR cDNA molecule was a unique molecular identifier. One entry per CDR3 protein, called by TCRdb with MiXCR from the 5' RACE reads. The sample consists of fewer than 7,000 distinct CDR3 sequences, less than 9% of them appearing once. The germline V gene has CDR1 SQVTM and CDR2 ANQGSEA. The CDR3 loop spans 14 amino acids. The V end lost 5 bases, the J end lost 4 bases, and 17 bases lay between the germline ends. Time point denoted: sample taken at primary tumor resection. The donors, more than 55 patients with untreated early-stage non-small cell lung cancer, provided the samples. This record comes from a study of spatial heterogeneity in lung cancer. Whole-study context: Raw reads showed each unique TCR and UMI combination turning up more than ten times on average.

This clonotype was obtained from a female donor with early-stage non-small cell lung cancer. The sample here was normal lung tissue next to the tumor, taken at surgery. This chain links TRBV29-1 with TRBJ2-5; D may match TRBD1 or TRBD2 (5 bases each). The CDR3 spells CSVTGQGVIETQYF. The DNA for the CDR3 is TGCAGCGTTACGGGCCAGGGAGTTATAGAGACCCAGTACTTC.